These T cell receptor beta chains were read from a single sample in a study of cytomegalovirus exposure and HLA in healthy donors. Libraries were prepared by immunoSEQ multiplex PCR; TCRdb keeps only in-frame clonotypes and omits some of them. The table records 90,000 to 130,000 clones, approximately 70% of them present only once. Sample: PBMCs. Receptor source: a woman aged 25 to 39 in good health and CMV-seronegative. The CDR3 runs from the conserved cysteine through the conserved F or W. A D gene is named only where the DNA matches it firmly. Clone sizes are given selectively: once, few, many, or a class where the clone is expanded.

j_gene: TRBJ2-1
d_gene: -
abundance: -
v_gene: TRBV11-3
CDR3aa: CASSRGGSRNGNEQFF
CDR3nt: TGTGCCAGCAGCCGAGGCGGATCTCGGAACGGGAATGAGCAGTTCTTC

j_gene: TRBJ2-7
d_gene: TRBD2
abundance: -
v_gene: TRBV18
CDR3aa: CASSPRLPSGGAGTYEQYF
CDR3nt: TGTGCCAGCTCACCAAGGCTCCCTAGCGGGGGGGCCGGGACCTACGAGCAGTACTTC

j_gene: TRBJ1-3
d_gene: -
abundance: -
v_gene: TRBV19
CDR3aa: CASSMNNPGFSGNTIYF
CDR3nt: TGTGCCAGTAGTATGAACAACCCAGGATTCTCTGGAAACACCATATATTTT

j_gene: TRBJ1-5
d_gene: -
abundance: -
v_gene: TRBV28
CDR3aa: CASSPIRLTEAPGKPQHF
CDR3nt: TGTGCCAGCAGTCCAATTAGGCTGACAGAGGCGCCCGGTAAGCCCCAGCATTTT

j_gene: TRBJ1-5
d_gene: -
abundance: few
v_gene: TRBV7-8
CDR3aa: CATTDRFSNQPQHF
CDR3nt: TGTGCCACCACTGACAGATTTAGCAATCAGCCCCAGCATTTT

j_gene: TRBJ2-2
d_gene: -
abundance: few
v_gene: TRBV5-4
CDR3aa: CASSFGTGELFF
CDR3nt: TGTGCCAGCAGCTTCGGTACCGGGGAGCTGTTTTTT

j_gene: TRBJ2-1
d_gene: TRBD1
abundance: -
v_gene: TRBV6-5
CDR3aa: CASRRDRGNNEQFF
CDR3nt: TGTGCCAGCAGGCGGGACAGGGGGAACAATGAGCAGTTCTTC

j_gene: TRBJ1-2
d_gene: TRBD1
abundance: -
v_gene: TRBV29-1
CDR3aa: CSVRQDGQGDGYGYTF
CDR3nt: TGCAGCGTTAGGCAGGATGGACAGGGCGACGGCTATGGCTACACCTTC

j_gene: TRBJ2-7
d_gene: TRBD1
abundance: -
v_gene: TRBV30
CDR3aa: CAWTLGRTGSYEQYF
CDR3nt: TGTGCCTGGACCCTTGGGCGGACAGGCTCCTACGAGCAGTACTTC

j_gene: TRBJ2-1
d_gene: -
abundance: -
v_gene: TRBV5-1
CDR3aa: CASSLNRDNEQFF
CDR3nt: TGCGCCAGCAGCCTAAATCGGGACAATGAGCAGTTCTTC

j_gene: TRBJ2-7
d_gene: TRBD2
abundance: -
v_gene: TRBV30
CDR3aa: CAWRKTSGFSYEQYF
CDR3nt: TGTGCCTGGAGGAAGACTAGCGGGTTCTCCTACGAGCAGTACTTC

j_gene: TRBJ2-2
d_gene: -
abundance: -
v_gene: TRBV6-4
CDR3aa: CASRTGPDTGELFF
CDR3nt: TGTGCCAGCAGAACAGGGCCGGACACCGGGGAGCTGTTTTTT

j_gene: TRBJ1-6
d_gene: TRBD1
abundance: -
v_gene: TRBV6-1
CDR3aa: CASSVNSPGQGDSPLHF
CDR3nt: TGTGCCAGCAGTGTCAATTCTCCGGGACAGGGGGATTCACCCCTCCACTTT

j_gene: TRBJ2-1
d_gene: -
abundance: -
v_gene: TRBV19
CDR3aa: CASSIDSGPPYNEQFF
CDR3nt: TGTGCCAGTAGTATAGATTCTGGGCCCCCCTACAATGAGCAGTTCTTC

j_gene: TRBJ2-5
d_gene: TRBD1
abundance: few
v_gene: TRBV6-5
CDR3aa: CASSYGRGRQETQYF
CDR3nt: TGTGCCAGCAGTTATGGCAGGGGGCGGCAAGAGACCCAGTACTTC

j_gene: TRBJ2-1
d_gene: TRBD2
abundance: -
v_gene: TRBV7-6
CDR3aa: CASSRGLAGYNEQFF
CDR3nt: TGTGCCAGCAGCCGGGGACTAGCGGGTTATAATGAGCAGTTCTTC

j_gene: TRBJ1-1
d_gene: TRBD1
abundance: -
v_gene: TRBV19
CDR3aa: CASSSRQGAEAFF
CDR3nt: TGTGCCAGTAGTAGCAGACAGGGGGCTGAAGCTTTCTTT

j_gene: TRBJ1-2
d_gene: TRBD1
abundance: -
v_gene: TRBV29-1
CDR3aa: CSVDARQGGYYTF
CDR3nt: TGCAGCGTTGATGCTCGACAGGGAGGTTACTACACCTTC

j_gene: TRBJ1-1
d_gene: -
abundance: once
v_gene: TRBV7-9
CDR3aa: CASSLASTGSEAFF
CDR3nt: TGTGCCAGCAGCTTAGCGTCCACAGGATCTGAAGCTTTCTTT

j_gene: TRBJ1-1
d_gene: -
abundance: -
v_gene: TRBV19
CDR3aa: CASSFIQGTEAFF
CDR3nt: TGTGCCAGTAGTTTCATCCAGGGGACTGAAGCTTTCTTT

j_gene: TRBJ1-1
d_gene: -
abundance: -
v_gene: TRBV2
CDR3aa: CASSAGAEAFF
CDR3nt: TGTGCCAGCAGCGCCGGGGCTGAAGCTTTCTTT

j_gene: TRBJ1-1
d_gene: TRBD1
abundance: -
v_gene: TRBV5-1
CDR3aa: CASSLLGTVVEAFF
CDR3nt: TGCGCCAGCAGCTTGCTCGGGACAGTTGTCGAAGCTTTCTTT

j_gene: TRBJ1-3
d_gene: -
abundance: -
v_gene: TRBV7-2
CDR3aa: CASSRNQVTVGNTIYF
CDR3nt: TGTGCCAGCAGCCGCAATCAAGTAACGGTGGGAAACACCATATATTTT

j_gene: TRBJ2-6
d_gene: TRBD1
abundance: -
v_gene: TRBV28
CDR3aa: CASSAPTGDSGANVLTF
CDR3nt: TGTGCCAGCAGTGCCCCGACAGGGGACTCTGGGGCCAACGTCCTGACTTTC

j_gene: TRBJ2-5
d_gene: TRBD2
abundance: -
v_gene: TRBV11-3
CDR3aa: CASSLDFSTAGGRETQYF
CDR3nt: TGTGCCAGCAGCTTAGATTTCTCGACAGCGGGGGGGCGAGAGACCCAGTACTTC

j_gene: TRBJ1-1
d_gene: TRBD1
abundance: -
v_gene: TRBV9
CDR3aa: CASSVWDRGTEAFF
CDR3nt: TGTGCCAGCAGCGTATGGGACAGGGGGACTGAAGCTTTCTTT

j_gene: TRBJ1-2
d_gene: TRBD1
abundance: -
v_gene: TRBV9
CDR3aa: CASSARGQGPYGYTF
CDR3nt: TGTGCCAGCAGCGCAAGGGGACAGGGGCCCTATGGCTACACCTTC

j_gene: TRBJ1-1
d_gene: -
abundance: -
v_gene: TRBV30
CDR3aa: CAWKLNTEAFF
CDR3nt: TGTGCCTGGAAGCTGAACACTGAAGCTTTCTTT

j_gene: TRBJ1-1
d_gene: -
abundance: -
v_gene: TRBV6-4
CDR3aa: CASQDSPNTEAFF
CDR3nt: TGTGCCAGCCAGGACAGCCCGAACACTGAAGCTTTCTTT

j_gene: TRBJ1-5
d_gene: -
abundance: -
v_gene: TRBV6-6
CDR3aa: CASVDWSNQPQHF
CDR3nt: TGTGCCAGCGTCGACTGGAGCAATCAGCCCCAGCATTTT

j_gene: TRBJ1-1
d_gene: -
abundance: -
v_gene: TRBV6-5
CDR3aa: CATTPQIGEAFF
CDR3nt: TGTGCCACCACTCCCCAAATCGGGGAAGCTTTCTTT

j_gene: TRBJ1-6
d_gene: -
abundance: -
v_gene: TRBV4-2
CDR3aa: CASSQVVRINSPLHF
CDR3nt: TGTGCCAGCAGCCAAGTCGTGAGGATCAATTCACCCCTCCACTTT

j_gene: TRBJ1-1
d_gene: -
abundance: few
v_gene: TRBV18
CDR3aa: CASSPRQVKNTEAFF
CDR3nt: TGTGCCAGCTCACCACGACAGGTGAAGAACACTGAAGCTTTCTTT

j_gene: TRBJ2-7
d_gene: TRBD1
abundance: -
v_gene: TRBV10-3
CDR3aa: CAIGQGAHEQYF
CDR3nt: TGTGCCATCGGACAGGGAGCACACGAGCAGTACTTC

j_gene: TRBJ2-3
d_gene: -
abundance: -
v_gene: TRBV7-8
CDR3aa: CASSPLSRDSQLFTDTQYF
CDR3nt: TGTGCCAGCAGCCCATTATCCAGGGACTCTCAACTGTTCACAGATACGCAGTATTTT

j_gene: TRBJ1-2
d_gene: -
abundance: once
v_gene: TRBV2
CDR3aa: CASSAGVASNYGYTF
CDR3nt: TGTGCCAGCAGTGCGGGGGTAGCTTCTAACTATGGCTACACCTTC

j_gene: TRBJ1-4
d_gene: TRBD1
abundance: -
v_gene: TRBV5-1
CDR3aa: CASSLGQGGEKLFF
CDR3nt: TGCGCCAGCAGCTTAGGACAGGGTGGTGAAAAACTGTTTTTT

j_gene: TRBJ2-7
d_gene: -
abundance: -
v_gene: TRBV28
CDR3aa: CASKQGSQIYEQYF
CDR3nt: TGTGCCAGCAAACAGGGAAGTCAGATATACGAGCAGTACTTC

j_gene: TRBJ2-7
d_gene: -
abundance: -
v_gene: TRBV4-3
CDR3aa: CASSQENRAYEQYF
CDR3nt: TGCGCCAGCAGCCAAGAAAACAGGGCCTACGAGCAGTACTTC

j_gene: TRBJ2-2
d_gene: -
abundance: -
v_gene: TRBV19
CDR3aa: CASSIGGRELFF
CDR3nt: TGTGCCAGTAGTATTGGTGGGCGGGAGCTGTTTTTT

j_gene: TRBJ1-2
d_gene: TRBD1
abundance: -
v_gene: TRBV4-2
CDR3aa: CASSQGPGGTYGYTF
CDR3nt: TGTGCCAGCAGCCAAGGACCAGGGGGCACATATGGCTACACCTTC

j_gene: TRBJ1-2
d_gene: TRBD1
abundance: -
v_gene: TRBV5-1
CDR3aa: CASSTTGGGGYTF
CDR3nt: TGCGCCAGCAGCACGACAGGGGGCGGTGGCTACACCTTC

j_gene: TRBJ2-1
d_gene: TRBD2
abundance: -
v_gene: TRBV7-3
CDR3aa: CASSQRGSQYNEQFF
CDR3nt: TGTGCCAGCAGCCAGCGGGGATCCCAATACAATGAGCAGTTCTTC

j_gene: TRBJ1-3
d_gene: TRBD1
abundance: -
v_gene: TRBV5-6
CDR3aa: CASSHDRGAPGNTIYF
CDR3nt: TGTGCCAGCAGCCACGACAGGGGGGCCCCTGGAAACACCATATATTTT

j_gene: TRBJ2-3
d_gene: -
abundance: -
v_gene: TRBV5-1
CDR3aa: CASSLRGTRPYTQYF
CDR3nt: TGCGCCAGCAGCTTGCGGGGTACGCGACCATATACGCAGTATTTT

j_gene: TRBJ1-2
d_gene: -
abundance: -
v_gene: TRBV7-8
CDR3aa: CASSLGHDYGYTF
CDR3nt: TGTGCCAGCAGCTTGGGACATGACTATGGCTACACCTTC

j_gene: TRBJ1-5
d_gene: -
abundance: few
v_gene: TRBV19
CDR3aa: CASSLPKVVNQPQHF
CDR3nt: TGTGCCAGTAGTCTCCCTAAAGTTGTAAATCAGCCCCAGCATTTT